Following are 25 T cell receptor beta chains from one sample sequenced in a study of early T cells in non-severe SARS-CoV-2 infection. Via MiXCR, TCRdb re-called the 5' RACE reads, giving one row per CDR3 protein. There are some 45,000 distinct CDR3 sequences in the sample; roughly 7% occur only once, and 7% to 10% lies in the top ten. Input material: whole blood. The receptor source for this set is an adult who was a healthcare worker with PCR-confirmed SARS-CoV-2 infection or an uninfected control (not recorded which).

This clonotype was detected ten times or more. The CDR3 nucleotides are TGCAGTGCTAGGGATCTCCAGGCCCGCTACGAGCAGTACTTC. Encoded protein: CSARDLQARYEQYF. The rearrangement uses TRBV20-1 and TRBJ2-7; D unclear. The length of the CDR3 is 14 residues. Germline values: CDR1 DFQATT, CDR2 SNEGSKA (reference sequence). V was clipped by 3 bases and J by 3 bases, with 15 bases between them.

This clonotype came up a few times. The genes are TRBV12-3 or TRBV12-4 and TRBJ2-3; D call uncertain. The germline V and J ends were trimmed by 1 base and 9 bases, with 11 bases remaining between them. The CDR3 loop spans 13 amino acids. CDR3 sequence reads: CASSLGPRSTQYF. The CDR3 coding sequence is TGTGCCAGCAGTTTAGGTCCGCGGTCCACGCAGTATTTT.

This clonotype showed up many times. The genes are TRBV28 and TRBJ1-3, with 10 bases aligning to TRBD1. This CDR3 comprises 15 residues. V trimming: 10 bases; J trimming: 0 bases; junction bases outside the gene matches: 6. The V gene's germline CDR1 is MDHEN and CDR2 SYDVKM. The CDR3 sequence is CATVTGGLSGNTIYF. CDR3 sequence (DNA): TGTGCCACCGTGACAGGGGGCCTCTCTGGAAACACCATATATTTT. Full variable domain (missing parts from reference TRBV28 and TRBJ1-3): DVKVTQSSRYLVKRTGEKVFLECVQDMDHENMFWYRQDPGLGLRLIYFSYDVKMKEKGDIPEGYSVSREKKERFSLILESASTNQTSMYLCATVTGGLSGNTIYFGEGSWLTVV.

The sample holds a few counts of this clonotype. The rearrangement links TRBV12-3 or TRBV12-4 to TRBJ2-1; D might be TRBD1 or TRBD2, each matching 5 bases. V dropped 1 base and J dropped 9 bases, with 10 bases sitting between them. The CDR3 contains 13 residues. Written as DNA, the CDR3 is TGTGCCAGCAGTTTAGGGGGGTACGGTGAGCAGTTCTTC. Residues: CASSLGGYGEQFF.

The chain links TRBV6-4 to TRBJ2-5; no definite D call. Trimming took 0 bases from V and 4 from J, leaving 21 bases between them. The length of the CDR3 is 18 residues. The germline V gene encodes CDR1 MRHNA and CDR2 SNTAGT. CDR3 DNA: TGTGCCAGCAGTGACTCATGGGTCGGGTTTCCACTCCCAGAGACCCAGTACTTC. It specifies CASSDSWVGFPLPETQYF.

In this sample, this clonotype turned up many times. The V and J genes are TRBV28 and TRBJ2-5; perhaps TRBD1 as D (5 bases). The CDR3 has 14 residues. CDR1 and CDR2 (germline): MDHEN, SYDVKM. Trimming removed 5 bases from V and 0 bases from J, with 10 bases in between. Here the CDR3 reads CASSPSRDQETQYF. Here the CDR3 DNA reads TGTGCCAGCAGTCCATCCAGGGACCAAGAGACCCAGTACTTC.

This clonotype was seen repeatedly, ten times or more. CDR3 nucleotide sequence: TGTGCCAGCAGTGGGGACAGTGGTTACGAGCAGTACTTC. This sequence encodes CASSGDSGYEQYF. J is TRBJ2-7 and V is TRBV6-5, with 7 bases identical to TRBD1. The germline gives CDR1 MNHEY, CDR2 SVGAGI. This CDR3 is 13 amino acids long. V lost 5 bases and J lost 4; bases outside the gene matches: 5.

Details on this clonotype: This may be a read error: a much more frequent sequence differs by one nucleotide. Because it lacks the conserved phenylalanine or tryptophan at the end, this CDR3 is likely a read error. CDR3 coding DNA: TGCGCCAGCAGCCACACAGGGGGCTACACTGAAGCTTTCTTA. This encodes CASSHTGGYTEAFL. The chain links TRBV4-3 to TRBJ1-1, with 9 bases aligning to TRBD1. The trim removed 3 bases at V and 3 bases at J, leaving 2 bases unmatched. CDR3 length: 14 amino acids. Germline V gene data show CDR1 as LGHNA and CDR2 as YSLEER.

Many counts were recorded for this clonotype. The V gene is TRBV30, the J gene TRBJ1-1; D gene ambiguous. The CDR3 loop spans 14 amino acids. In germline, CDR1 is GTSNPN, CDR2 SVGIG (reference sequence). Trimming cost V 0 bases and J 5 bases, with 13 bases left between them. The CDR3 sequence is CAWSVRPSVTEAFF. The DNA of the CDR3 is TGTGCCTGGAGTGTCCGGCCGTCCGTGACTGAAGCTTTCTTT. Using reference TRBV30 and TRBJ1-1 for the parts outside the CDR3, the full variable domain is SQTIHQWPATLVQPVGSPLSLECTVEGTSNPNLYWYRQAAGRGLQLLFYSVGIGQISSEVPQNLSASRPQDRQFILSSKKLLLSDSGFYLCAWSVRPSVTEAFFGQGTRLTVV.

This clonotype came up many times. The chain uses TRBV10-1 and TRBJ1-1; D ambiguous. The CDR3 is made up of 13 amino acids. V lost 4 bases and J lost 1, with 7 bases in between. The germline V gene encodes CDR1 WNHNN and CDR2 SYGVQD (reference sequence). CDR3 sequence: CASSVQPNTEAFF. CDR3 bases: TGCGCCAGCAGTGTACAACCGAACACTGAAGCTTTCTTT.

This clonotype was observed a few times. This chain uses TRBV9 with TRBJ1-1; no firm D call. The CDR3 length is 12 residues. The V gene lost 3 bases and the J gene lost 1 base, with 4 bases spanning the gap. Per germline, CDR1 SGDLS and CDR2 YYNGEE. CDR3 sequence reads: CASSGRNTEAFF. CDR3 DNA sequence: TGTGCCAGCAGCGGGAGGAACACTGAAGCTTTCTTT.

As concerns this clonotype: Possible read error: a much larger clone is one base away. The gene calls are TRBV6-2 or TRBV6-3 and TRBJ2-5; D is unclear. V lost 6 bases, J lost 4 bases, and 15 bases lay in between. Germline loops: CDR1 MNHEY, CDR2 SVGEGT. The CDR3 runs to 14 residues. CDR3: CASSLVTFRETQYF. The CDR3, as DNA: TGTGCCAGCAGCCTCGTAACCTTCCGAGAGACCCAGTACTTC.

The rearrangement uses TRBV20-1 and TRBJ1-5; weak D call: TRBD1 (6 bases). Trimming took 5 bases from V and 0 from J, leaving 8 bases between them. CDR1 and CDR2 from the germline V gene are DFQATT and SNEGSKA (reference sequence). There are 13 residues in the CDR3. The CDR3 reads CSAWTDSNQPQHF. CDR3 coding DNA: TGCAGTGCTTGGACAGATAGCAATCAGCCCCAGCATTTT.

This clonotype was seen a few times. The rearrangement links TRBV7-6 to TRBJ1-1, with D maybe TRBD1 (5 bases). There are 15 residues in the CDR3. Between the trimmed V and J ends, which lost 4 bases and 3 bases, there was a span of 15 bases. Germline CDR1 and CDR2: SGHVS and FNYEAQ. The CDR3 nucleotides read TGTGCCAGCAGCTCCCGAGGGACCGGGGACACTGAAGCTTTCTTT. Its translation: CASSSRGTGDTEAFF.

This clonotype was seen at least ten times. The chain combines TRBV28 with TRBJ2-1; 8 nucleotides align to TRBD1. Germline loops: CDR1 MDHEN, CDR2 SYDVKM. After removal of 7 bases from V and 10 bases from J, the junction contained 9 bases not matched to a gene. The CDR3 spans 13 residues. CDR3 loop: CASNWQGAWEQFF. DNA of the CDR3: TGTGCCAGCAACTGGCAGGGGGCCTGGGAGCAGTTCTTC.

This clonotype came up many times. The chain couples TRBV7-2 to TRBJ2-3, with TRBD2 matching over 7 bases. The CDR3 is 14 amino acids. The J segment lost 2 bases and the V segment lost 7 bases, leaving 6 bases of the junction unmatched. Germline V gene data show CDR1 as SGHTA and CDR2 as FQGNSA. The CDR3 protein is CASIPGTNTDTQYF. The CDR3 nucleotides read TGTGCCAGCATCCCTGGGACTAACACAGATACGCAGTATTTT.

A note on this clonotype: Compared with germline, one end of the junction differs, possibly owing to a read error. The chain couples TRBV29-1 to TRBJ2-3; D unresolved. The germline V gene encodes CDR1 SQVTM and CDR2 ANQGSEA. The CDR3 is 11 residues long. The CDR3 loop is CSVQDTDTQYF. The CDR3 bases are TGCAGCGTTCAAGACACAGATACGCAGTATTTT.

This chain connects TRBV5-5 to TRBJ1-2, with D unclear. The V gene's germline CDR1 is SGHKS and CDR2 YYEKEE (reference sequence). Trimming shortened V by 0 bases and J by 4 bases, and 10 bases separated the two germline ends. The CDR3 is made up of 14 amino acids. Here the CDR3 DNA reads TGTGCCAGCAGCTTGGACTCGCTCCTCTATGGCTACACCTTC. Protein: CASSLDSLLYGYTF.

This clonotype was observed at least ten times. The chain carries TRBV18 and TRBJ2-7, with 9 bases lining up with TRBD2. Germline CDR1 KGHSH, CDR2 LQKENI. This CDR3 spans 16 amino acids. J gave up 0 bases and V 3 bases, and 6 bases lay outside the gene matches. CDR3 nucleotides: TGTGCCAGCTCACCGACTGGCGGGGGGGCCTCCTACGAGCAGTACTTC. Amino acid sequence: CASSPTGGGASYEQYF.

The V and J genes are TRBV28 and TRBJ1-5; possibly TRBD1 for D (6 bases). Germline V gene sequence: CDR1 MDHEN, CDR2 SYDVKM. This CDR3 is 15 amino acids long. The V and J ends lost 6 bases and 3 bases respectively, with 15 bases between them. The CDR3 region has the DNA TGTGCCAGCAGAAAACCAAGGGGGGCCAATCAGCCCCAGCATTTT. Translation: CASRKPRGANQPQHF.

This clonotype has more than one count but fewer than ten. The chain recombines TRBV3-1 with TRBJ1-1; perhaps TRBD1 as D (6 bases). V was trimmed by 0 bases and J by 8 bases, leaving 10 bases between them. Germline CDR1 and CDR2: LGHDT and YNNKEL (reference sequence). CDR3 length: 13 amino acids. The CDR3 DNA follows: TGTGCCAGCAGCCAAGATTGGGGGGGCGAAGCTTTCTTT. Its protein is CASSQDWGGEAFF.

The chain carries TRBV9 and TRBJ2-1, with 7 bases aligning to TRBD1. Germline trimming cut 3 bases from V and 6 bases from J; bases unmatched to any gene: 12. Germline V lookup: CDR1 SGDLS, CDR2 YYNGEE. The CDR3 is made up of 16 amino acids. CDR3 in amino acids: CASSERKGTASNEQFF. The CDR3 coding sequence is TGTGCCAGCAGCGAGAGGAAAGGGACAGCGTCCAATGAGCAGTTCTTC.

This clonotype showed up just a few times. This chain uses TRBV12-3 or TRBV12-4 with TRBJ2-3; either TRBD1 or TRBD2 may supply D (6 bases each). V lost 0 bases and J lost 0, with 13 bases in between. This CDR3 comprises 17 residues. The CDR3 DNA sequence: TGTGCCAGCAGTTTAGCGCTGGGGGGCGGAAGCACAGATACGCAGTATTTT. Translation gives CASSLALGGGSTDTQYF.

This clonotype was seen a few times. The CDR3 DNA reads TGCGCCAGCACCCAAAGGTTGGGGCAAGAGACCCAGTACTTC. Residues: CASTQRLGQETQYF. The chain links TRBV5-1 to TRBJ2-5; D is ambiguous. The germline gives CDR1 SGHRS, CDR2 YFSETQ. Trimming shortened V by 6 bases and J by 2 bases, and 14 bases separated the two germline ends. The CDR3 runs 14 residues. The variable domain in full, with the rest retrieved from reference TRBV5-1 and TRBJ2-5, is KAGVTQTPRYLIKTRGQQVTLSCSPISGHRSVSWYQQTPGQGLQFLFEYFSETQRNKGNFPGRFSGRQFSNSRSEMNVSTLELGDSALYLCASTQRLGQETQYFGPGTRLLVL.

At least ten counts were recorded for this clonotype. V is TRBV12-3 or TRBV12-4 and J is TRBJ1-1; D is unclear. Deletions cut 6 bases from V and 5 bases from J, with 22 bases between. CDR3 size: 16 residues. CDR3 coding DNA: TGTGCCAGCAGCCCCTTAGAGGGCGTCATCCTGACTGAAGCTTTCTTT. This translates into CASSPLEGVILTEAFF.